One and the same sample provided the 10 T cell receptor beta chains below, sequenced in a study of T-cell reconstitution after alpha-beta-depleted transplantation in children. For TCRbeta, the library was prepared with unique molecular identifiers. TCRdb fed the PCR reads into MiXCR, producing one record per CDR3 protein. The repertoire holds approximately 230,000 distinct CDR3 sequences, with 20% to 30% as singletons. Material: PBMCs, mostly from graft donor cells, obtained 360 days after TCRalphabeta/CD19-depleted stem cell transplant. The receptors originated from a female patient aged 2 to 10 who had a stem cell transplant for congenital amegakaryocytic thrombocytopenia, so the T cells may come from the graft donor.

The chain uses TRBV7-2 and TRBJ1-1; 9 bases agree with TRBD1. V lost 7 bases to trimming and J lost 4 bases; unmatched junction nucleotides: 7. The CDR3 runs to 14 residues. Germline CDR1 reads SGHTA; CDR2 reads FQGNSA. CDR3 DNA: TGTGCCAGCACTCGAGACAGGGGGACCACTGAAGCTTTCTTT. Translating gives CASTRDRGTTEAFF.

The chain combines TRBV12-3 or TRBV12-4 with TRBJ1-1; unclear D gene. The CDR3 totals 12 residues. With 3 bases removed from V and 6 bases from J, the gap between germline ends came to 8 bases. This CDR3 is CASSFRRAEAFF. The CDR3 coding sequence is TGTGCCAGCAGTTTTCGGAGAGCTGAAGCTTTCTTT.

The gene calls are TRBV12-3 or TRBV12-4 and TRBJ2-1; D tentatively reads TRBD1 or TRBD2 (5 bases each). The CDR3 is 15 residues long. Deletions cut 5 bases from V and 4 bases from J, with 15 bases between. The CDR3 region is CASSANRDGYNEQFF. DNA for the CDR3: TGTGCCAGCAGTGCGAACCGGGACGGATACAATGAGCAGTTCTTC.

This clonotype was observed a few times. The J gene is TRBJ2-5, the V gene TRBV6-1; 8 nucleotides line up with TRBD2. V lost 6 bases and J lost 5; bases outside the gene matches: 14. Per the germline V gene, CDR1 is MNHNS and CDR2 is SASEGT. The CDR3 runs 16 residues. The CDR3: CASRNTGLALIETQYF. In DNA form, the CDR3 reads TGTGCCAGCAGAAATACAGGACTAGCATTGATCGAGACCCAGTACTTC.

Only a few counts were recorded for this clonotype. The chain recombines TRBV5-6 with TRBJ1-2, with D unresolved. Germline V lookup: CDR1 SGHDT, CDR2 YYEEEE. This CDR3 region has 13 residues. Trimming removed 0 bases at V and 6 bases at J, with 9 bases between. The CDR3 here is CASSLVRHHGYTF. DNA for the CDR3: TGTGCCAGCAGCTTGGTACGCCATCATGGCTACACCTTC.

This clonotype was found many times. The rearrangement links TRBV5-1 to TRBJ1-5; 9 positions match TRBD1. CDR3 size: 15 residues. J gave up 0 bases and V 4 bases, and 2 bases lay outside the gene matches. Germline CDR1 SGHRS, CDR2 YFSETQ. The CDR3 loop reads CASSRTGDSNQPQHF. For the CDR3, the DNA is TGCGCCAGCAGCCGGACAGGGGATAGCAATCAGCCCCAGCATTTT. The full variable domain, its missing parts supplied by reference TRBV5-1 and TRBJ1-5, is KAGVTQTPRYLIKTRGQQVTLSCSPISGHRSVSWYQQTPGQGLQFLFEYFSETQRNKGNFPGRFSGRQFSNSRSEMNVSTLELGDSALYLCASSRTGDSNQPQHFGDGTRLSIL.

This rearrangement joins TRBV12-3 or TRBV12-4 to TRBJ2-2; 7 bases map to TRBD2. V was clipped by 4 bases and J by 5 bases; unmatched bases: 13. The CDR3 totals 17 residues. The CDR3 bases are TGTGCCAGCAGTTCGGGGGTCGCGGGAGTAGGGACCGGGGAGCTGTTTTTT. It codes for CASSSGVAGVGTGELFF.

As DNA, the CDR3 is TGCGCCAGCAGCCTGAAACCGGGACAGGGTTTTGATCTTCGGGAGACCCAGTACTTC. It yields the protein CASSLKPGQGFDLRETQYF. V usage is TRBV4-1 and J usage is TRBJ2-5; 9 bases map to TRBD1. Germline CDR1 and CDR2: MGHRA and YSYEKL. The CDR3 covers 19 residues. V was clipped by 4 bases and J by 5 bases; unmatched bases: 20.

The sample holds many counts of this clonotype. The V and J genes are TRBV7-2 and TRBJ1-4; D remains ambiguous. With 5 bases removed from V and 7 bases from J, the gap between germline ends came to 11 bases. Germline CDR1 reads SGHTA; CDR2 reads FQGNSA. The CDR3 consists of 13 residues. CDR3 sequence reads: CASSNRWREKLFF. The CDR3 DNA reads TGTGCCAGCAGCAACCGGTGGCGTGAAAAACTGTTTTTT.

The sample holds many counts of this clonotype. The chain combines TRBV20-1 with TRBJ2-5; maybe TRBD1 (5 bases). Germline assignment: CDR1 DFQATT and CDR2 SNEGSKA (reference sequence). The CDR3 totals 12 residues. Deletions cut 6 bases from V and 1 base from J, with 9 bases between. The CDR3 loop is CSAVRVQETQYF. Here the CDR3 DNA reads TGCAGTGCCGTCAGGGTCCAAGAGACCCAGTACTTC.